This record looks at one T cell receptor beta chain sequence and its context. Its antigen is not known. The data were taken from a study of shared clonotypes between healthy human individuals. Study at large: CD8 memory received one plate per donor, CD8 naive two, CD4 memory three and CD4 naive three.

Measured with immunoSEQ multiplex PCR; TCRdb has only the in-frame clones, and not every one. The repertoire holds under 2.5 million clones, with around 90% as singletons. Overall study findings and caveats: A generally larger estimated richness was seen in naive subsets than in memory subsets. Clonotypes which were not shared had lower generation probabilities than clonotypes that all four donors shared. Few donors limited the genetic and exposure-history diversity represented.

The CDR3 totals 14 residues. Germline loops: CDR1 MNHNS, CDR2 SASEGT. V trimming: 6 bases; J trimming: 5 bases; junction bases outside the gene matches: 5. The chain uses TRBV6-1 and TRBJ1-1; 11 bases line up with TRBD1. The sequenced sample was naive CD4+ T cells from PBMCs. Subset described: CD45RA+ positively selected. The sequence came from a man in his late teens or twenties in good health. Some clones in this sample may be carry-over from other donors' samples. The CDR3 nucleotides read TGTGCCAGCAGAGGGACAGGGGGGTTGACTGAAGCTTTCTTT. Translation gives CASRGTGGLTEAFF.